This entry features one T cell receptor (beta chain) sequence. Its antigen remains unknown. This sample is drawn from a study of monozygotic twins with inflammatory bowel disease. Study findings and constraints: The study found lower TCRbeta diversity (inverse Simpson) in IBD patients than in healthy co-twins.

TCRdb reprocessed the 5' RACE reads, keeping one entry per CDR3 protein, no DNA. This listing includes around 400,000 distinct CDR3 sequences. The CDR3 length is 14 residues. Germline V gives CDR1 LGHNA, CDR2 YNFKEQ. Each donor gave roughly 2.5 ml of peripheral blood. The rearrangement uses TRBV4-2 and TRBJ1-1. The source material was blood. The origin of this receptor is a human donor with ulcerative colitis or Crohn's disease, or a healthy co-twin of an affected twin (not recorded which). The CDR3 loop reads CASSQGLVNTEAFF.